The 32 T cell receptor beta chains below come from one sample, sequenced in a study of STAT5B mutations in CD4+ large granular lymphocyte leukemia. The repertoire was sequenced with immunoSEQ multiplex PCR; TCRdb's copy has only in-frame clones and lacks some. The top ten clones hold roughly 0.38% of a sample with approximately 28,000 clones, roughly nine tenths of them seen once. Sequenced input: CD4+ T cells from blood buffy coats. Receptors were obtained from a human donor in good health.

The chain has TRBV10-3 and TRBJ1-4; tentative D call: TRBD1 (5 bases). The CDR3 runs 17 residues. Trimming cost V 5 bases and J 5 bases, with 21 bases left between them. Germline values: CDR1 ENHRY, CDR2 SYGVKD. CDR3 sequence (DNA): TGTGCCATCAGTCCCCGGGCCTCGAAACAGGCCAATGAAAAACTGTTTTTT. The encoded protein is CAISPRASKQANEKLFF.

J is TRBJ1-2 and V is TRBV6-4, with 8 bases aligning to TRBD1. The CDR3 is 13 residues long. Losses at the gene ends were 3 bases for V and 8 bases for J; bases not matched to a gene: 5. Germline CDR1 MRHNA, CDR2 SNTAGT. CDR3 nucleotide sequence: TGTGCCAGCAGTGATGGACAGGGTGTCGGCTACACCTTC. Its translation is CASSDGQGVGYTF.

The chain uses TRBV7-8 and TRBJ1-1; 7 nucleotides align to TRBD1. Per the germline V gene, CDR1 is SGHVS and CDR2 is FQNEAQ. CDR3 length equals 16 residues. Germline trimming cut 2 bases from V and 3 bases from J; bases unmatched to any gene: 9. CDR3 residues: CASSLRAGGGYTEAFF. CDR3 coding DNA: TGTGCCAGCAGCTTACGGGCAGGGGGGGGGTACACTGAAGCTTTCTTT.

The chain uses TRBV28 and TRBJ1-2; TRBD1 might be the D (6 bases). CDR1 and CDR2 (germline): MDHEN, SYDVKM. The V end lost 8 bases, the J end lost 0 bases, and 10 bases lay between the germline ends. This CDR3 comprises 13 residues. CDR3 sequence reads: CASLNRANYGYTF. CDR3 coding DNA: TGTGCCAGCCTGAACAGGGCTAACTATGGCTACACCTTC.

This sequence joins TRBV7-9 and TRBJ1-5; D may be TRBD1 (5 bases). The CDR3 totals 13 residues. Germline loops: CDR1 SEHNR, CDR2 FQNEAQ (reference sequence). V was shortened by 6 bases and J by 1 base, with 7 bases between the two germline ends. The CDR3 DNA sequence: TGTGCCAGCAGTAGGACAAGCAATCAGCCCCAGCATTTT. Protein: CASSRTSNQPQHF.

The rearrangement uses TRBV19 and TRBJ2-2; 7 bases are shared with TRBD2. The V gene end was trimmed by 6 bases and the J gene end by 3 bases; junction bases not matched to a gene: 10. Germline V lookup: CDR1 LNHDA, CDR2 SQIVND (reference sequence). The CDR3 contains 16 residues. This chain's CDR3 is CASRPLGAGDTGELFF. The CDR3 DNA follows: TGTGCCAGTAGACCCCTAGGGGCGGGAGACACCGGGGAGCTGTTTTTT.

V and J are TRBV9 and TRBJ2-1; TRBD2 matches at 7 bases. V was clipped by 3 bases and J by 1 base; unmatched bases: 13. The germline V gene encodes CDR1 SGDLS and CDR2 YYNGEE. This CDR3 contains 18 residues. CDR3 sequence: CASSEVAGRTLSYNEQFF. In DNA form, the CDR3 reads TGTGCCAGCAGCGAGGTAGCGGGTAGAACCCTATCCTACAATGAGCAGTTCTTC.

J is TRBJ2-7 and V is TRBV6-5; D remains unclear. V shed 0 bases and J shed 1 base, with 7 bases lying between them. The CDR3 length is 14 residues. Germline lookup yields CDR1 MNHEY and CDR2 SVGAGI. The CDR3 loop reads CASSYSDTSYEQYF. In nucleotides, the CDR3 is TGTGCCAGCAGTTACTCCGACACTTCCTACGAGCAGTACTTC.

The chain is built from TRBV11-2 and TRBJ2-6; no definite D call. The length of the CDR3 is 16 residues. Germline CDR1 and CDR2: SGHAT and FQNNGV. Trimming pared 1 base from V and 1 base from J, leaving 8 bases between. CDR3 coding DNA: TGTGCCAGCAGCTTAGTAATATTTTCTGGGGCCAACGTCCTGACTTTC. Residues: CASSLVIFSGANVLTF.

DNA for the CDR3: TGTGCCAGTAAAACAGCCGGGACAGGGGGCCAGCCCCAGCATTTT. It codes for CASKTAGTGGQPQHF. V gene TRBV19 combines with J gene TRBJ1-5; 12 bases are a match to TRBD1. This CDR3 comprises 15 residues. The V and J ends lost 7 bases and 7 bases, in that order; junction bases with no gene match: 8. The germline V gene has CDR1 LNHDA and CDR2 SQIVND (reference sequence).

This chain links TRBV5-1 with TRBJ1-2, with TRBD1 matching 11 bases. V shed 6 bases, J shed 1 base, and the junction held 2 bases outside the gene matches. Germline values: CDR1 SGHRS, CDR2 YFSETQ. The CDR3 runs 14 residues. CDR3 nucleotide sequence: TGCGCCAGCACTGGGACAGGGGGTAACTATGGCTACACCTTC. It translates to CASTGTGGNYGYTF.

This CDR3 reads CASSIAGETQYF. The CDR3 DNA reads as TGTGCCAGTAGTATAGCGGGGGAGACCCAGTACTTC. The rearrangement joins TRBV19 to TRBJ2-5; D perhaps matches TRBD2 (5 bases). V dropped 1 base and J dropped 5 bases, with 5 bases sitting between them. The germline V gene encodes CDR1 LNHDA and CDR2 SQIVND (reference sequence). The length of the CDR3 is 12 residues.

The rearrangement uses TRBV6-5 and TRBJ1-1, with 7 bases matching TRBD1. Germline V gene lookup returns CDR1 MNHEY and CDR2 SVGAGI. The CDR3 loop spans 15 amino acids. V was pared by 0 bases and J by 3 bases, with 4 bases of the junction left unmatched. CDR3 region: CASSYSGGAYTEAFF. The CDR3, as DNA: TGTGCCAGCAGTTACTCAGGGGGCGCGTACACTGAAGCTTTCTTT.

This chain uses TRBV7-2 with TRBJ2-7; no clear D gene. V lost 2 bases, J lost 2 bases, and 10 bases lay in between. Germline assignment: CDR1 SGHTA and CDR2 FQGNSA. The CDR3 is 14 residues long. The CDR3 DNA follows: TGTGCCAGCAGCTTAAGTTCCAATACCTACGAGCAGTACTTC. Translating gives CASSLSSNTYEQYF.

This chain connects TRBV5-4 to TRBJ2-2; D not resolved. CDR1 SGHNT and CDR2 YYREEE come from the germline V gene (reference sequence). With 2 bases removed from V and 5 bases from J, the gap between germline ends came to 10 bases. The CDR3 spans 14 residues. The CDR3 loop is CASSFSLGTGELFF. Here the CDR3 DNA reads TGTGCCAGCAGCTTTTCGCTTGGGACCGGGGAGCTGTTTTTT.

J is TRBJ2-7 and V is TRBV9, with a tentative D call TRBD2 (6 bases). The V gene's germline CDR1 is SGDLS and CDR2 YYNGEE. The V and J ends lost 4 bases and 5 bases respectively, with 19 bases between them. This CDR3 is built from 15 residues. The CDR3 sequence is CASSSSGGSVDEQYF. The DNA for the CDR3 is TGTGCCAGCAGCTCTAGTGGAGGGTCTGTGGACGAGCAGTACTTC.

The rearrangement joins TRBV6-5 to TRBJ2-7; 7 positions agree with TRBD1. Germline V gene lookup returns CDR1 MNHEY and CDR2 SVGAGI. V trimming: 2 bases; J trimming: 6 bases; junction bases outside the gene matches: 10. CDR3 length equals 15 residues. The CDR3 region has the DNA TGTGCCAGCAGTTACAGAGGGGGCCTCGACCTCGAGCAGTACTTC. Residues: CASSYRGGLDLEQYF.

This clone was counted once. The genes are TRBV18 and TRBJ1-1; 7 bases fit TRBD1. This CDR3 region has 17 residues. V lost 1 base, J lost 0 bases, and 8 bases stayed unmatched. Germline loops: CDR1 KGHSH, CDR2 LQKENI. The CDR3, as DNA: TGTGCCAGCTCACCACAGGGGGCCTCCGTCATGAACACTGAAGCTTTCTTT. Its translation: CASSPQGASVMNTEAFF.

The chain carries TRBV7-9 and TRBJ2-1; 12 bases fit TRBD2. J was trimmed by 0 bases and V by 5 bases; bases with no gene match: 11. There are 19 residues in the CDR3. Germline CDR1 SEHNR, CDR2 FQNEAQ (reference sequence). The chain's CDR3 is CASSLALAGGMSSYNEQFF. CDR3 sequence (DNA): TGTGCCAGCAGCCTGGCGCTAGCGGGAGGGATGAGCTCCTACAATGAGCAGTTCTTC.

A few counts support this clone. V usage is TRBV2 and J usage is TRBJ1-2; D unresolved. This CDR3 region has 12 residues. V shed 7 bases and J shed 2 bases, with 8 bases lying between them. Germline V lookup: CDR1 SNHLY, CDR2 FYNNEI. The CDR3 nucleotides are TGTGCCAGCAAGACGGACAACTATGGCTACACCTTC. Amino acid sequence: CASKTDNYGYTF.

V gene TRBV25-1 combines with J gene TRBJ1-4; weak D call: TRBD1 (6 bases). This CDR3 comprises 15 residues. Germline CDR1 is MGHDK and CDR2 is SYGVNS. V lost 4 bases and J lost 7, with 16 bases in between. This CDR3 reads CASSGFQGSGEKLFF. The CDR3 DNA reads as TGTGCCAGCAGTGGGTTCCAGGGGTCGGGTGAAAAACTGTTTTTT. Together with reference TRBV25-1 and TRBJ1-4, the CDR3 gives the full variable domain: EADIYQTPRYLVIGTGKKITLECSQTMGHDKMYWYQQDPGMELHLIHYSYGVNSTEKGDLSSESTVSRIRTEHFPLTLESARPSHTSQYLCASSGFQGSGEKLFFGSGTQLSVL.

The chain is built from TRBV28 and TRBJ1-5; D uncertain. V lost 3 bases to trimming and J lost 1 base, with 13 bases between them. The length of the CDR3 is 16 residues. The germline CDR1 and CDR2 sequences are MDHEN and SYDVKM. In nucleotides, the CDR3 is TGTGCCAGCAGTTTTGACCGGGGTACGAGCAATCAGCCCCAGCATTTT. It yields the protein CASSFDRGTSNQPQHF.

This clone was detected only once. The chain recombines TRBV7-3 with TRBJ2-1; no definite D call. V lost 4 bases, J lost 0 bases, and 13 bases lay in between. CDR1 and CDR2 (germline): SGHTA, FQGTGA. CDR3 length equals 16 residues. In nucleotides, the CDR3 is TGTGCCAGCAGCTCACAACTAAATCCCTCCTACAATGAGCAGTTCTTC. Protein product: CASSSQLNPSYNEQFF.

The J gene is TRBJ1-1, the V gene TRBV5-1, with 9 bases that match TRBD1. Germline-derived CDR1 and CDR2 are SGHRS and YFSETQ. This CDR3 region has 16 residues. The V and J ends lost 7 bases and 0 bases, in that order; junction bases with no gene match: 10. CDR3 DNA sequence: TGCGCCAGCGGAACAGGGGGCGAGATCGTGAACACTGAAGCTTTCTTT. This encodes CASGTGGEIVNTEAFF.

This rearrangement joins TRBV14 to TRBJ2-1; D remains ambiguous. The CDR3 length is 16 residues. Trimming took 0 bases from V and 6 from J, leaving 15 bases between them. The germline CDR1 and CDR2 sequences are SGHDN and FVKESK. The CDR3 DNA follows: TGTGCCAGCAGCCAAGATTTTCCGAGAGGAGTCAATGAGCAGTTCTTC. It encodes CASSQDFPRGVNEQFF.

The V and J genes are TRBV2 and TRBJ1-2; a weak D match, TRBD1 (5 bases). The CDR3 extends over 11 amino acids. Germline CDR1 SNHLY, CDR2 FYNNEI. Trimming removed 8 bases from V and 8 bases from J, with 12 bases in between. This chain's CDR3 is CASWGREGYTF. In DNA, the CDR3 is TGTGCCAGCTGGGGGAGGGAAGGCTACACCTTC.

V and J are TRBV6-5 and TRBJ2-2, with D unclear. Trimming removed 2 bases at V and 6 bases at J, with 10 bases between. Germline CDR1 reads MNHEY; CDR2 reads SVGAGI. This CDR3 contains 14 residues. The CDR3 DNA is TGTGCCAGCAGTTACGCCAGATTTTCCGGGGAGCTGTTTTTT. The encoded protein is CASSYARFSGELFF.

The chain has TRBV5-4 and TRBJ2-7, with 8 positions matching TRBD1. Germline V lookup: CDR1 SGHNT, CDR2 YYREEE (reference sequence). This CDR3 has 16 amino acids. With V trimmed by 0 bases and J by 2 bases, 7 bases remained unmatched. The CDR3 coding sequence is TGTGCCAGCAGCTTGGTACCCGGACAGGGAGCCTACGAGCAGTACTTC. Its translation is CASSLVPGQGAYEQYF.

This clone was seen just once. The chain has TRBV18 and TRBJ2-5; D is uncertain. The CDR3 consists of 12 residues. Germline V gene lookup returns CDR1 KGHSH and CDR2 LQKENI. V lost 2 bases to trimming and J lost 5 bases, with 6 bases between them. CDR3 in amino acids: CASSPYTETQYF. The DNA for the CDR3 is TGTGCCAGCTCACCATACACCGAGACCCAGTACTTC.

The V and J genes are TRBV7-9 and TRBJ2-2; D may be TRBD2 (6 bases). The CDR3 length is 15 residues. Trimming pared 2 bases from V and 1 base from J, leaving 8 bases between. CDR1 and CDR2 from the germline V gene are SEHNR and FQNEAQ (reference sequence). CDR3 nucleotides: TGTGCCAGCAGCTTATTGGGAGGGAACACCGGGGAGCTGTTTTTT. It codes for CASSLLGGNTGELFF.

The genes are TRBV18 and TRBJ2-7; D is unclear. This CDR3 comprises 13 residues. V lost 2 bases and J 3 bases, leaving 8 bases between the germline ends. Germline CDR1 and CDR2: KGHSH and LQKENI. The CDR3 sequence is CASSPTGSYEQYF. The CDR3 bases are TGTGCCAGCTCACCAACCGGCAGCTACGAGCAGTACTTC. The whole variable domain, filled in from reference TRBV18 and TRBJ2-7, reads NAGVMQNPRHLVRRRGQEARLRCSPMKGHSHVYWYRQLPEEGLKFMVYLQKENIIDESGMPKERFSAEFPKEGPSILRIQQVVRGDSAAYFCASSPTGSYEQYFGPGTRLTVT.

The chain joins TRBV18 to TRBJ1-5; 11 nucleotides line up with TRBD1. The CDR3 totals 15 residues. V shed 5 bases and J 4 bases; nucleotides not matched to a gene: 4. CDR1 is KGHSH and CDR2 is LQKENI in the germline V gene. The DNA of the CDR3 is TGTGCCAGCTCAAGGACAGGGGGCAAGAATCAGCCCCAGCATTTT. Protein sequence: CASSRTGGKNQPQHF.